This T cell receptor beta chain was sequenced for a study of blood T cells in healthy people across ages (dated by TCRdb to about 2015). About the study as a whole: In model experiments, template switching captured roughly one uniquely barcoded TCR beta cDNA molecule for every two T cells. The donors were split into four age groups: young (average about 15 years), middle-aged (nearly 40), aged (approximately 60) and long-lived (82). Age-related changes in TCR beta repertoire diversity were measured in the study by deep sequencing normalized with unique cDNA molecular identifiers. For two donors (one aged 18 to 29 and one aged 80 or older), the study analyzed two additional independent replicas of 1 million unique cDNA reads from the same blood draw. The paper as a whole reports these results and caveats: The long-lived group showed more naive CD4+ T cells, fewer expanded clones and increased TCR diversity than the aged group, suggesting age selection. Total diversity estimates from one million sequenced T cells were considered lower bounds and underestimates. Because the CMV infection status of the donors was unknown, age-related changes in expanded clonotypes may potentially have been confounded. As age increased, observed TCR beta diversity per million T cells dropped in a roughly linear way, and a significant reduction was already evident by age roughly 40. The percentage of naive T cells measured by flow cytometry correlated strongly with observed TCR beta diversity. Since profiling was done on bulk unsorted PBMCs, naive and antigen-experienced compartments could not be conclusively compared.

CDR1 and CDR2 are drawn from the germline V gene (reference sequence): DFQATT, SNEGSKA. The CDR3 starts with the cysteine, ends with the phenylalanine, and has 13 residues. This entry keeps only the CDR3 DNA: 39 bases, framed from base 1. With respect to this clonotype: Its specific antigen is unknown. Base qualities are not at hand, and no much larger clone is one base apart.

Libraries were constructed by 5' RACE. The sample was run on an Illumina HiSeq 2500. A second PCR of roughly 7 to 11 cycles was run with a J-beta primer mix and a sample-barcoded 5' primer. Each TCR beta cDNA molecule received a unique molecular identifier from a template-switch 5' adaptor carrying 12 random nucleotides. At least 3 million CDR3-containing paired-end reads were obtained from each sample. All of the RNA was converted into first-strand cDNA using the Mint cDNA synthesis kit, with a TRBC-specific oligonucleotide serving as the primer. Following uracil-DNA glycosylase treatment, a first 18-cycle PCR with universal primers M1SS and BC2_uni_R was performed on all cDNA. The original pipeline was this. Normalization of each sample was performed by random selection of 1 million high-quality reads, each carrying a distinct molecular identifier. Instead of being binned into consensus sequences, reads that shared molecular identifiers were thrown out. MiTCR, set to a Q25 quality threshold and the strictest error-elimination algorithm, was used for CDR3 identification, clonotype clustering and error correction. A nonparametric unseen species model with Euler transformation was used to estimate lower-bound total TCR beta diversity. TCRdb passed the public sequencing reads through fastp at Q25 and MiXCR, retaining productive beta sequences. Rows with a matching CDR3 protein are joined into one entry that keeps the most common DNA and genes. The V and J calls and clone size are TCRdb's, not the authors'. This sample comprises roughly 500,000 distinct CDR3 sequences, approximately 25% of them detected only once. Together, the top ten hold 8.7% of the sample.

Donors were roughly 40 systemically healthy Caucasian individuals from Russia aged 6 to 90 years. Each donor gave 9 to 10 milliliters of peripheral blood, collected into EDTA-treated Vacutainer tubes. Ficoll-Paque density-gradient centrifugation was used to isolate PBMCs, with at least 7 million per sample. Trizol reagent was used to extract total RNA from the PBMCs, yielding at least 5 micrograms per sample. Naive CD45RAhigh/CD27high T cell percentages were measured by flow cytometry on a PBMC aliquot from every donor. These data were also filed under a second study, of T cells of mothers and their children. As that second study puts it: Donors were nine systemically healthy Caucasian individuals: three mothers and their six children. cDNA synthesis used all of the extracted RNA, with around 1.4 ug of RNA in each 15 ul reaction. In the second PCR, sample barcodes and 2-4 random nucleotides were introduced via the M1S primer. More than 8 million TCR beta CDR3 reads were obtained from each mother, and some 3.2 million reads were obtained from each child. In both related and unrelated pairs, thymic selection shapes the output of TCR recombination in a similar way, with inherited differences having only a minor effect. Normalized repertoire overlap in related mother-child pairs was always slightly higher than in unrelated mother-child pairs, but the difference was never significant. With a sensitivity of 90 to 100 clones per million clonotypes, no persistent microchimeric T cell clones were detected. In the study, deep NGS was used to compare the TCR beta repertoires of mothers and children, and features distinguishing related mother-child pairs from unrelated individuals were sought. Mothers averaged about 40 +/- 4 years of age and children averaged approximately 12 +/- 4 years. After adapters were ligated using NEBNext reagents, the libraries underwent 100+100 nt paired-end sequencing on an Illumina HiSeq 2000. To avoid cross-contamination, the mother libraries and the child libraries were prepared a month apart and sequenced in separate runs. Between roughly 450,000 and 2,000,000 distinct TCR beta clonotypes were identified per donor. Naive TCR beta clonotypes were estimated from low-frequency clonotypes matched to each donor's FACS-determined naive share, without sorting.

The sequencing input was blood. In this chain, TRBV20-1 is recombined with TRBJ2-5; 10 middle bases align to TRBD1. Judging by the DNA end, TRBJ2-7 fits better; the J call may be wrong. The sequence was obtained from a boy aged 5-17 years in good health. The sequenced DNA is TGCAGTGCTTCCGGGACAGGGGCCTACGAGCAGTACTTC. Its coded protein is CSASGTGAYEQYF.